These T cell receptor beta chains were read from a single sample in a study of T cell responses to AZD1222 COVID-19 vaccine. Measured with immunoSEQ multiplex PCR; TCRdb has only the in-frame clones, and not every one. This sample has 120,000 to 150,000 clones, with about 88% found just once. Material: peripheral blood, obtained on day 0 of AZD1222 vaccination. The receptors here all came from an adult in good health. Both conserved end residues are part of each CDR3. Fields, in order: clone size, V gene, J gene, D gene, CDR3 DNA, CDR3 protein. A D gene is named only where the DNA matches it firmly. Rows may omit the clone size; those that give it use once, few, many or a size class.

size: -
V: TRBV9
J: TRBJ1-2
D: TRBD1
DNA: TGTGCCAGCAGTGGACAGGTTAACTATGGCTACACCTTC
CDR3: CASSGQVNYGYTF

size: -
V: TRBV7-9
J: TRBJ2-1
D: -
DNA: TGTGCCAGCCTAGGTAGGCCCTCCTACAATGAGCAGTTCTTC
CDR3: CASLGRPSYNEQFF

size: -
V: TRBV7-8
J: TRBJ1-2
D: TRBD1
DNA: TGTGCCAGCAGCTTACAAGAAGGAGGGACAGGGGTCCATGGCTACACCTTC
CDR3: CASSLQEGGTGVHGYTF

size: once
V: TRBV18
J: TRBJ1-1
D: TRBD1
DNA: TGTGCCAGCTCATTCGGACAGGGCTACACTGAAGCTTTCTTT
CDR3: CASSFGQGYTEAFF

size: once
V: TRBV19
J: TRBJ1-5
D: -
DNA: TGTGCCAGTTCGTACAGTATACAGCCCCAGCATTTT
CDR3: CASSYSIQPQHF

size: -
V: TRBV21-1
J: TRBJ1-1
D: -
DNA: TGTGCCAGCAGCTTCCCCCCGGGCGGATGCACTGAAGCTTTCTTT
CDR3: CASSFPPGGCTEAFF

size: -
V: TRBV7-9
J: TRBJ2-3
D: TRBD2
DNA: TGTGCCAGCAGCCCCGGACTAGCGGGGGGCACAGATACGCAGTATTTT
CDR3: CASSPGLAGGTDTQYF

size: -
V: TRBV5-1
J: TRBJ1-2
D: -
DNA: TGCGCCAGCAGCTTGGACTACCGAGGGGGAGACTATGGCTACACCTTC
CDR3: CASSLDYRGGDYGYTF

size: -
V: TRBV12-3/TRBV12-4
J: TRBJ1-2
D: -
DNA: TGTGCCAGCAGTCAAGGGGTGAGCTACACCTTC
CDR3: CASSQGVSYTF

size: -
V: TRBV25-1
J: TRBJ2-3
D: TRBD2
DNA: TGTGCCAGCAGTGGTAGCGGGAGGCTCACAGATACGCAGTATTTT
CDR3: CASSGSGRLTDTQYF

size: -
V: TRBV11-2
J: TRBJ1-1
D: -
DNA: TGTGCCAGCAGCCGTAACACACTGAACACTGAAGCTTTCTTT
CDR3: CASSRNTLNTEAFF

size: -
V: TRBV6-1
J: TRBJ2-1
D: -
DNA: TGTGCCAGCAGTGATCTAGGTTGGGTCAATGAGCAGTTCTTC
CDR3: CASSDLGWVNEQFF

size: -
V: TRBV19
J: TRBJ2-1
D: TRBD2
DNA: TGTGCCAGTATCCGAACCGGGACTAGCCACAATGAGCAGTTCTTC
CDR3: CASIRTGTSHNEQFF

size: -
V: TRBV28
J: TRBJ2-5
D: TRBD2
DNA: TGTGCCAGCAGTTATGTTAGCGGGAGTATACAGACCCAGTACTTC
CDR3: CASSYVSGSIQTQYF

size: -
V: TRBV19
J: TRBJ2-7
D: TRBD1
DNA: TGTGCCAGTAGTGGGCCGGGACAGGGTTCCTCCGAGCAGTACTTC
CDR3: CASSGPGQGSSEQYF

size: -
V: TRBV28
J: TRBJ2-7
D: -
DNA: TGTGCCAGCAGTTTGGTGGCGGGAATCGACGAGCAGTACTTC
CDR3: CASSLVAGIDEQYF

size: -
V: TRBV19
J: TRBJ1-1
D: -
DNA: TGTGCCAGTAGTCCTCAGGGCGGAGTCACTGAAGCTTTCTTT
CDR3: CASSPQGGVTEAFF

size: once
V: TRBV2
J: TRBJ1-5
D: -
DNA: TGTGCCAGCAGGCCCAGGGGTTTTCAGCCCCAGCATTTT
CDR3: CASRPRGFQPQHF

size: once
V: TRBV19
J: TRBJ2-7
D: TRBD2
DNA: TGTGCCAGTAGCCTGGGACTAGCGGCCCCCTACGAGCAGTACTTC
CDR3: CASSLGLAAPYEQYF

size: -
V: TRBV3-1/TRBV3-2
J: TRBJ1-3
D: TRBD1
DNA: TGTGCCAGCAGCCAAGAGGGACAGAGCTTTTTCTCTGGAAACACCATATATTTT
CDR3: CASSQEGQSFFSGNTIYF

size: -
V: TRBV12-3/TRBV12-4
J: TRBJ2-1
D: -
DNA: TGTGCCAGCAGTTTCTGGTCCTACAATGAGCAGTTCTTC
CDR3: CASSFWSYNEQFF

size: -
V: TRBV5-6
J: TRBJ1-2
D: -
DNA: TGTGCCAGCAGTCAAGGGTTCTATGGCTACACCTTC
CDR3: CASSQGFYGYTF

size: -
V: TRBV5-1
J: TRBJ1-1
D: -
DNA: TGCGCCAGCAGCTTTAAGGGACCGCCGAACACTGAAGCTTTCTTT
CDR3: CASSFKGPPNTEAFF

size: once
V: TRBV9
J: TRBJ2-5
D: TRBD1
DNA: TGTGCCAGCAGCGCCTCGACAGGGAAAGAGACCCAGTACTTC
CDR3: CASSASTGKETQYF

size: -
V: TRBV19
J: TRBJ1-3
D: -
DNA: TGTGCCAGTAGTTCAAGGACTTCGGGAAACACCATATATTTT
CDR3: CASSSRTSGNTIYF

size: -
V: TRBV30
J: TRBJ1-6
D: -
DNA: TGTGCCTGGGGAAGGACGGTGTCACCCCTCCACTTT
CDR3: CAWGRTVSPLHF

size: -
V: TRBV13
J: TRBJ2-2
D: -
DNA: TGTGCCAGCAGCTTAGGAACCCGAACCGGGGAGCTGTTTTTT
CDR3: CASSLGTRTGELFF

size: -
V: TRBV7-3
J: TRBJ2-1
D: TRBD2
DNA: TGTGCCAGCAGCCCTAGCGGGAGGGCCGACAATGAGCAGTTCTTC
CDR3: CASSPSGRADNEQFF

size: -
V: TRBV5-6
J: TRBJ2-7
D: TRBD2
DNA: TGTGCCAGCAGCTCGGAACTAGCGGGAGGGCCCAACGAGCAGTACTTC
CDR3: CASSSELAGGPNEQYF

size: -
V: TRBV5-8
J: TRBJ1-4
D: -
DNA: TGTGCCAGCAGCTTGGCCGCAACGGAATATAATGAAAAACTGTTTTTT
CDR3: CASSLAATEYNEKLFF

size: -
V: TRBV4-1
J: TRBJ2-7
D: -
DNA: TGCGCCAGCAGCCAAGACAGGGACCCTTGGGGCTACGAGCAGTACTTC
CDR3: CASSQDRDPWGYEQYF

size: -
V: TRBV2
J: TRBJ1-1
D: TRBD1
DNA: TGTGCCAGCAGTGGGACAGGGGGTGAAGCTTTCTTT
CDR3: CASSGTGGEAFF

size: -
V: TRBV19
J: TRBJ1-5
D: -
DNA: TGTGCCAGTAGTTTCTTAGGCTATAGCAATCAGCCCCAGCATTTT
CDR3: CASSFLGYSNQPQHF

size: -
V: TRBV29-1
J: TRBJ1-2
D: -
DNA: TGCAGCGGCACTATACAGGGAGGTGGCTACACCTTC
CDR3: CSGTIQGGGYTF

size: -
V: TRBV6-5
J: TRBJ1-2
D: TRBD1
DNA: TGTGCCAGCAGTTACTCCTCGTGGGACAGAGGGGGCTACACCTTC
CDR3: CASSYSSWDRGGYTF

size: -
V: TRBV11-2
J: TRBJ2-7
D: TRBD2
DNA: TGTGCCAGCAGCTCCACCCCCGGACTAGTGGTGCAGTACTTC
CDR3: CASSSTPGLVVQYF

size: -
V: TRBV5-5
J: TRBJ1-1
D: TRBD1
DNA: TGTGCCAGCAGCCCCATCATGACAGGGAGTAGGATGAACACTGAAGCTTTCTTT
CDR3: CASSPIMTGSRMNTEAFF

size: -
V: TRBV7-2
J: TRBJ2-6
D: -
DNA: TGTGCCAGCGGCGCAGGGCTTTGGTCTGGGGCCAACGTCCTGACTTTC
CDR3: CASGAGLWSGANVLTF

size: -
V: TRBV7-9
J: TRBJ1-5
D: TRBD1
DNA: TGTGCCATACAGGAGGGGGCAGGCAGCAATCAGCCCCAGCATTTT
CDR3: CAIQEGAGSNQPQHF